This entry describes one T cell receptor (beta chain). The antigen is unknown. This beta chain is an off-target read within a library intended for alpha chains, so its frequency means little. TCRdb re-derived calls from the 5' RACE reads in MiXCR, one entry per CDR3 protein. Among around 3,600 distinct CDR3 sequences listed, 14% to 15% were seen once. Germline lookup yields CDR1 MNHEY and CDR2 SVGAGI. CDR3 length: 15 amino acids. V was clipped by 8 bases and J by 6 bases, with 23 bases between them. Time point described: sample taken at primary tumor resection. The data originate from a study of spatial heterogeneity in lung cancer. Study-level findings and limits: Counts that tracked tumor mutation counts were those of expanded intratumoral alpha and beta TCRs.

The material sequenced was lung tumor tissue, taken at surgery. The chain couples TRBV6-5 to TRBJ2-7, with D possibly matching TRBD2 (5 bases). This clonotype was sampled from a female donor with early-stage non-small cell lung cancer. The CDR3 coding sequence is TGTGCCAGCCTATCGGCCCCCCTCGGGGTTGGCGAGCAGTACTTC. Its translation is CASLSAPLGVGEQYF.